Listed below are T cell receptor beta chains from one sample, sequenced in a study of beta chain features in type 1 diabetes. Clones were read by immunoSEQ multiplex PCR, and TCRdb kept only the in-frame ones, dropping some. The table lists around 500,000 clones, more than 9.5% of them singletons. The sequencing sample was made of naive CD4+ T cells from blood. All receptors derive from a young woman in good health. Both conserved end residues are part of each CDR3. D genes are given only for firm matches. Rows give clone size only sometimes, using once, few, many, or a class for an expanded clone.

v_call	clone_size	j_call	d_call	cdr3_nt	cdr3_aa
TRBV7-2	.	TRBJ2-5	.	TGTGCCAGCAGCTCCTTTCATAGACAAGAGACCCAGTACTTC	CASSSFHRQETQYF
TRBV11-2	once	TRBJ2-1	.	TGTGCCAGCAGCTCGACAGTGCCGGGGGAGCAGTTCTTC	CASSSTVPGEQFF
TRBV4-2	few	TRBJ2-7	.	TGTGCCAGCAGCCAAACGACCGGGACCTACGAGCAGTACTTC	CASSQTTGTYEQYF
TRBV30	few	TRBJ2-7	TRBD2	TGTGCCTGGAGTGTGGTCTTAAGGACTAGCGGGAAGGAGCAGTACTTC	CAWSVVLRTSGKEQYF
TRBV5-1	.	TRBJ1-1	TRBD1	TGCGCCAGCAGCTTGGACAGGGGTGGGACTGAAGCTTTCTTT	CASSLDRGGTEAFF
TRBV4-3	few	TRBJ2-3	TRBD2	TGCGCCAGCAGCCTAGCGGGAGCGTCAGGAGATACGCAGTATTTT	CASSLAGASGDTQYF
TRBV6-6	.	TRBJ2-3	.	TGTGCCACCGGGGAAGGGGTGTCTGATACGCAGTATTTT	CATGEGVSDTQYF
TRBV29-1	.	TRBJ2-6	.	TGCAGCGTCGCCACAGGGACTGGGGCCAACGTCCTGACTTTC	CSVATGTGANVLTF
TRBV28	.	TRBJ2-3	.	TGTGCCAGCAGTTTCTGGAAATGGTATGCAGATACGCAGTATTTT	CASSFWKWYADTQYF
TRBV11-2	few	TRBJ2-5	.	TGTGCCAGCAGCACACGGAGGGCCAGAGATCAAGAGACCCAGTACTTC	CASSTRRARDQETQYF
TRBV29-1	few	TRBJ2-3	.	TGCAGCGTTGATCGAAGACGCGAGGGCGGAGATACGCAGTATTTT	CSVDRRREGGDTQYF
TRBV7-6	.	TRBJ2-5	.	TGTGCCAGCAGCTTACCGCAAGGGACCCAGTACTTC	CASSLPQGTQYF
TRBV7-6	many	TRBJ2-1	TRBD1	TGTGCCAGCAGCTTATCCGGACAGGCCTACAATGAGCAGTTCTTC	CASSLSGQAYNEQFF
TRBV28	.	TRBJ1-1	TRBD1	TGTGCCAGCAGGGCGACAGGGCTGAACACTGAAGCTTTCTTT	CASRATGLNTEAFF
TRBV20-1	.	TRBJ2-1	TRBD2	TGCAGTGCTAGCCCGGGGGGTGGGCAGTTCTTC	CSASPGGGQFF
TRBV14	many	TRBJ2-5	.	TGTGCCAGCAGCCAAGGGTGGCAGTCGTACTTC	CASSQGWQSYF
TRBV28	few	TRBJ2-1	TRBD2	TGTGCCAGCAGGCCAACTAGCGGGGGGTACAATGAGCAGTTCTTC	CASRPTSGGYNEQFF
TRBV11-3	.	TRBJ1-2	TRBD1	TGTGCCAGCAGCTCAGACAGGGGGCCTAACTATGGCTACACCTTC	CASSSDRGPNYGYTF
TRBV5-1	.	TRBJ2-1	.	TGCGCCAGCAGCTTGGTTTGGAATGAGCAGTTCTTC	CASSLVWNEQFF
TRBV21-1	.	TRBJ1-4	.	TGTGCCAGCAGCCGGGGACAGGGCCCCCCACCAACTAATGAAAAACTGTTTTTT	CASSRGQGPPPTNEKLFF
TRBV10-3	few	TRBJ2-5	.	TGTGCCATCAGTAGGGGATTCGAGACCCAGTACTTC	CAISRGFETQYF
TRBV19	few	TRBJ2-5	TRBD2	TGTGCCAGTAGTATCGGGGACTACAACAGGTACTTC	CASSIGDYNRYF
TRBV18	.	TRBJ2-1	.	TGTGCCAGCTCACCATCGATCGGTGAGCAGTTCTTC	CASSPSIGEQFF
TRBV4-2	.	TRBJ1-1	.	TGTGCCAGCAGCCAAGGCCTTTTCGGGGACACTGAAGCTTTCTTT	CASSQGLFGDTEAFF
TRBV28	.	TRBJ2-5	TRBD2	TGTGCCAGCAGGGGGAAGGGCGGGGGCCAAGAGACCCAGTACTTC	CASRGKGGGQETQYF
TRBV20-1	.	TRBJ2-7	.	TGCAGTGCCCCGAGGGGGGGATCGCAGTACTTC	CSAPRGGSQYF
TRBV29-1	many	TRBJ2-1	.	TGCAGCGTTGCGTTTCCGGGGGGCGTGAATGAGCAGTTCTTC	CSVAFPGGVNEQFF
TRBV25-1	few	TRBJ1-2	.	TGTGCCAGCAGTGAATACGGGGGCTATGGCTACACCTTC	CASSEYGGYGYTF
TRBV2	few	TRBJ2-3	.	TGTGCCAGCAGTTCCCAGGGACTTCAAACAGATACGCAGTATTTT	CASSSQGLQTDTQYF
TRBV15	few	TRBJ2-7	.	TGTGCCACCAGCAGCCCATGGAGGTCCTACGAGCAGTACTTC	CATSSPWRSYEQYF
TRBV5-1	.	TRBJ1-5	.	TGCGCCAGCAGCCCGGCTAGGAATTTT	CASSPARNF
TRBV5-1	few	TRBJ2-5	.	TGCGCCAGCAGCTTGGGAGTAGAAGAGACCCAGTACTTC	CASSLGVEETQYF
TRBV30	many	TRBJ1-5	TRBD1	TGTGCCTGGAGCCAAACAGGGGTTCAGCCCCAGCATTTT	CAWSQTGVQPQHF
TRBV5-6	few	TRBJ2-4	.	TGTGCCAGCAGCTTGGTTTCAGGGGTTTACGCCAAAAACATTCAGTACTTC	CASSLVSGVYAKNIQYF
TRBV7-9	few	TRBJ2-3	.	TGTGCCAGCAGCTTGGTGGGGGCAGATACGCAGTATTTT	CASSLVGADTQYF
TRBV2	few	TRBJ2-1	TRBD2	TGTGCCAGCTCGCGGGAGGGCTACAATGAGCAGTTCTTC	CASSREGYNEQFF
TRBV7-9	few	TRBJ1-2	.	TGTGCCAGCAGCCCGACGGCTAACTATGGCTACACCTTC	CASSPTANYGYTF
TRBV30	.	TRBJ1-1	.	TGTGCTGGGAGGGTAGGTACTGAAGCTTTCTTT	CAGRVGTEAFF
TRBV5-1	.	TRBJ2-2	.	TGCGCCAGCAGCTTGGCCTTTGAGTCCGGGGAGCTGTTTTTT	CASSLAFESGELFF
TRBV7-8	few	TRBJ2-7	TRBD2	TGTGCCAGCAGCCGCGTCGTAGCGGGAGGGCCGTACGAGCAGTACTTC	CASSRVVAGGPYEQYF
TRBV5-4	.	TRBJ2-5	TRBD1	TGTGCCAGCAGCCACGCCCGGGACAGGGCTTCGGAGACCCAGTACTTC	CASSHARDRASETQYF
TRBV9	few	TRBJ1-1	.	TGTGCCAGCAGCGTGTCCACAGGAGCGAACACTGAAGCTTTCTTT	CASSVSTGANTEAFF
TRBV7-9	few	TRBJ2-5	TRBD1	TGTGCCAGCAGCTTCGGGACAGGATTTGTAAAGACCCAGTACTTC	CASSFGTGFVKTQYF
TRBV28	few	TRBJ1-1	.	TGTGCCAGCACTCGGAACACTGAAGCTTTCTTT	CASTRNTEAFF
TRBV7-6	few	TRBJ2-5	.	TGTGCCAGCAGCAATAAAGAGACCCAGTACTTC	CASSNKETQYF
TRBV5-1	.	TRBJ2-1	TRBD2	TGCGCCAGCAGCTTGGCCGGGACTAGCGTGGACAATGAGCAGTTCTTC	CASSLAGTSVDNEQFF
TRBV7-2	many	TRBJ2-1	.	TGTGCCAGCAGCTCTGGGAACTGGTCCCAGAATGAGCAGTTCTTC	CASSSGNWSQNEQFF
TRBV28	few	TRBJ2-1	TRBD1	TGTGCCAGCAGTCCACGGACAGGGAGGAATGAGCAGTTCTTC	CASSPRTGRNEQFF
TRBV18	.	TRBJ1-2	.	TGTGCCAGCTCACCAATATCGGGGGGCTACACCTTC	CASSPISGGYTF
TRBV9	.	TRBJ2-3	TRBD2	TGTGCCAGCAGCTCAACAGCGGGAGGGCCACAAGATACGCAGTATTTT	CASSSTAGGPQDTQYF
TRBV4-2	.	TRBJ2-1	TRBD1	TGTGCCAGCAGCTACTCTGGGACAGCTTCCTACAATGAGCAGTTCTTC	CASSYSGTASYNEQFF
TRBV19	.	TRBJ1-2	.	TGTGCCAGTAGTATAGACCGGACCTATGGCTACACCTTC	CASSIDRTYGYTF
TRBV20-1	.	TRBJ2-2	.	TGCAGTGCTAGCTTCACCGGGGAGCTGTTTTTT	CSASFTGELFF
TRBV30	.	TRBJ2-1	TRBD2	TGTGCCTGGAGTGTACGGCTAGCGGGGCACAATGAGCAGTTCTTC	CAWSVRLAGHNEQFF
TRBV5-1	.	TRBJ2-5	.	TGCGCCAGCAGCTTTAACCCGGAAAGGGAGACCCAGTACTTC	CASSFNPERETQYF
TRBV7-9	few	TRBJ2-1	.	TGTGCCAGCAGCTTAGTGGGATTTACCTACAATGAGCAGTTCTTC	CASSLVGFTYNEQFF
TRBV4-1	.	TRBJ2-1	.	TGCGCCAGCAGCCAGGGATCTATGAATGAGCAGTTCTTC	CASSQGSMNEQFF
TRBV27	few	TRBJ1-5	.	TGTGCCAGCAGTGGTCAACCCCAGCATTTT	CASSGQPQHF
TRBV5-6	few	TRBJ1-1	.	TGTGCCAGTTCTGCCCAGCAGGTATCTGAAGCTTTCTTT	CASSAQQVSEAFF